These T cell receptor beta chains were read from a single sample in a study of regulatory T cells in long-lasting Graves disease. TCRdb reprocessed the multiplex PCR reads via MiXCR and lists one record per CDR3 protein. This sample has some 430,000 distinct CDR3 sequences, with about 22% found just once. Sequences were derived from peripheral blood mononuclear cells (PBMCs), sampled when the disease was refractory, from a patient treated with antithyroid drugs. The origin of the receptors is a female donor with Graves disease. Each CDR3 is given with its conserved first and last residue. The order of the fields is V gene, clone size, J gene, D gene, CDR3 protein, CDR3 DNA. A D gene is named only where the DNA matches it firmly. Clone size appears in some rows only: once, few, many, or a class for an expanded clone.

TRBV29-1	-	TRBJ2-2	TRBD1	CSVGWDRGLGTGELFF	TGCAGCGTCGGCTGGGACAGGGGGCTAGGGACCGGGGAGCTGTTTTTT
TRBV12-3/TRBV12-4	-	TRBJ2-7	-	CASSFLGYYEQYF	TGTGCCAGCAGTTTCCTGGGTTACTACGAGCAGTACTTC
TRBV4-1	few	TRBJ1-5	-	CASSHGVGQPNQPQHF	TGCGCCAGCAGCCATGGAGTGGGGCAACCGAATCAGCCCCAGCATTTT
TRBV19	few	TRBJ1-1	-	CASSIEGWATEAFF	TGTGCCAGTAGTATAGAGGGTTGGGCCACTGAAGCTTTCTTT
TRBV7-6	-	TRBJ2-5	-	CASSTLGGPQETQYF	TGTGCCAGCAGCACCCTTGGGGGCCCCCAAGAGACCCAGTACTTC
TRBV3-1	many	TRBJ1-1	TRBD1	CASSPGQENTEAFF	TGTGCCAGCAGCCCCGGACAGGAGAACACTGAAGCTTTCTTT
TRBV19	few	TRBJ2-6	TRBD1	CASSSQGPSRSGANVLTF	TGTGCCAGTAGTTCACAGGGGCCTTCCCGCTCTGGGGCCAACGTCCTGACTTTC
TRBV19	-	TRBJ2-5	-	CASSIEHLGEETQYF	TGTGCCAGTAGTATCGAACACCTGGGGGAAGAGACCCAGTACTTC
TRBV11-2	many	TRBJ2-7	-	CASSRAGSYEQYF	TGTGCCAGCAGCCGGGCGGGCTCCTACGAGCAGTACTTC
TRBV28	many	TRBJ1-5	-	CASAMGGNQPQHF	TGTGCCAGCGCCATGGGGGGGAATCAGCCCCAGCATTTT
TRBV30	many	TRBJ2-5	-	CAWSVRGPGYQETQYF	TGTGCCTGGAGTGTACGGGGGCCCGGGTACCAAGAGACCCAGTACTTC
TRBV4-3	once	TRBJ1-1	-	CASSREAMVELNTEAFF	TGCGCCAGCAGCCGGGAAGCAATGGTTGAACTGAACACTGAAGCTTTCTTT
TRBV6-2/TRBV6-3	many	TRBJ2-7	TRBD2	CASRDPTSESSYEQYF	TGTGCCAGCAGAGACCCTACTAGCGAAAGCTCCTACGAGCAGTACTTC
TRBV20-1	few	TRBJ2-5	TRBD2	CSGQTSGSSQETQYF	TGCAGTGGACAGACTAGCGGGAGTAGCCAAGAGACCCAGTACTTC
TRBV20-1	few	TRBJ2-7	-	CSARAGEDEQYF	TGCAGTGCTAGAGCGGGAGAGGATGAGCAGTACTTC
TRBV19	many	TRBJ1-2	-	CASMGRQRDGYTF	TGTGCCAGTATGGGTCGGCAGCGTGATGGCTACACCTTC
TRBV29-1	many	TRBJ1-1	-	CSVGTVEAFF	TGCAGCGTTGGGACAGTTGAAGCTTTCTTT
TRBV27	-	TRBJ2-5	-	CASSLIGPTPQETQYF	TGTGCCAGCAGTTTAATAGGACCCACCCCCCAAGAGACCCAGTACTTC
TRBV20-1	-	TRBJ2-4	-	CSAVGILAKNIQYF	TGCAGTGCCGTCGGGATTCTAGCCAAAAACATTCAGTACTTC
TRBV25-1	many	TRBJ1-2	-	CASSEVAGASGYTF	TGTGCCAGCAGTGAAGTGGCGGGGGCTTCTGGCTACACCTTC
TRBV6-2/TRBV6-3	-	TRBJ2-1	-	CASSYETNNEQFF	TGTGCCAGCAGTTACGAGACTAACAATGAGCAGTTCTTC
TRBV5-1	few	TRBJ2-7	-	CASRLDYEQYF	TGCGCCAGCAGGCTAGACTACGAGCAGTACTTC
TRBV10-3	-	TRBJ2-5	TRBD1	CAISDRTGGQETQYF	TGTGCCATCAGTGATCGGACAGGGGGCCAAGAGACCCAGTACTTC
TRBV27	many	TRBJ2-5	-	CASSLGTPRLAETQYF	TGTGCCAGCAGTTTAGGAACCCCAAGATTAGCAGAGACCCAGTACTTC
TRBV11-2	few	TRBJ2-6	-	CASSHRVQSGANVLTF	TGTGCCAGCAGCCACAGGGTCCAGTCTGGGGCCAACGTCCTGACTTTC
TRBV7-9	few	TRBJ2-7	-	CASWKVGSEQYF	TGTGCCAGTTGGAAGGTGGGGAGCGAGCAGTACTTC
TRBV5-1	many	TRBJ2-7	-	CASSSSTIAGTVYEQYF	TGCGCCAGCAGCTCGTCAACGATAGCGGGGACAGTCTACGAGCAGTACTTC
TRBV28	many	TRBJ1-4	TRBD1	CASSLWWQGVGIVEKLFF	TGTGCCAGCAGTTTATGGTGGCAGGGGGTTGGTATTGTGGAAAAACTGTTTTTT
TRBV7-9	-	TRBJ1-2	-	CASSPQGLNYGCTF	TGTGCCAGCAGTCCCCAGGGGTTGAACTATGGCTGCACCTTC
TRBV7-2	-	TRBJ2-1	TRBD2	CASSWTSGSDEQFF	TGTGCCAGCAGCTGGACTAGCGGGAGTGATGAGCAGTTCTTC
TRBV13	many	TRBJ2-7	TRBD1	CASSFDRDSSYEQYF	TGTGCCAGCAGCTTCGACAGGGATTCTTCCTACGAGCAGTACTTC
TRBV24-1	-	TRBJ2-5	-	CATSDPRADKDTQYF	TGTGCCACCAGTGATCCCCGGGCGGACAAAGATACCCAGTACTTC
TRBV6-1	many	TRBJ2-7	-	CASNRGHEQYF	TGTGCCAGCAATCGCGGCCACGAGCAGTACTTC
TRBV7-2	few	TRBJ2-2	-	CASRPGGVPGELFF	TGTGCCAGCAGGCCAGGGGGGGTTCCCGGGGAGCTGTTTTTT
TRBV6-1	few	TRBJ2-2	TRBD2	CASIREGSPNTGELFF	TGTGCCAGCATCCGGGAGGGCTCCCCGAACACCGGGGAGCTGTTTTTT
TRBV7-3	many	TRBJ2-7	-	CASSLVPTRTYEQYF	TGTGCCAGCAGCTTGGTTCCGACTAGAACCTACGAGCAGTACTTC
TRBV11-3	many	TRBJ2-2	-	CASSLGYPKTGELFF	TGTGCCAGCAGCTTAGGGTACCCGAAGACCGGGGAGCTGTTTTTT
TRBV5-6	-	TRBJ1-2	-	CASSLVAGHYGYTF	TGTGCCAGCAGCTTGGTGGCAGGGCACTATGGCTACACCTTC
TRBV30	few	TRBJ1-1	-	CAWSPGGREAFF	TGTGCCTGGAGCCCAGGAGGCAGAGAAGCTTTCTTT
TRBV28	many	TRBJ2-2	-	CASSLSETGELFF	TGTGCCAGCAGTTTATCCGAGACCGGGGAGCTGTTTTTT
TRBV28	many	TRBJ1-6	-	CASTRPGQGSPLHF	TGTGCCAGCACTCGGCCCGGACAAGGGTCACCCCTCCACTTT
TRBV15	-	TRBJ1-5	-	CATSREFNQPQHF	TGTGCCACCAGCCGGGAGTTCAATCAGCCCCAGCATTTT
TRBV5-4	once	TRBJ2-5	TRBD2	CASLPSGGSQETQYF	TGTGCCAGCCTCCCTAGCGGGGGATCCCAAGAGACCCAGTACTTC
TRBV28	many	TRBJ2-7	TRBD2	CASSFAGGYEQYF	TGTGCCAGCAGTTTTGCGGGAGGGTACGAGCAGTACTTC
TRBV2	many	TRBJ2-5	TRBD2	CASSDGRGRQETQYF	TGTGCCAGCAGTGATGGGCGGGGGAGACAAGAGACCCAGTACTTC
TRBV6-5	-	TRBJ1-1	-	CASSYSMAGAEAFF	TGTGCCAGCAGTTACTCGATGGCTGGAGCTGAAGCTTTCTTT
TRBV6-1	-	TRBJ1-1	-	CASRNLGDVSAFF	TGTGCCAGCAGAAACCTGGGCGACGTAAGCGCTTTCTTT
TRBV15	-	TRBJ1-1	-	CATRGTGVNTETFF	TGTGCCACCCGGGGTACGGGAGTGAACACTGAAACTTTCTTT
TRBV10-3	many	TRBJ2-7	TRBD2	CAIRPGLASVEQYF	TGTGCCATCAGACCGGGACTAGCGTCCGTCGAGCAGTACTTC
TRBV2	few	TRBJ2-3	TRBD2	CASRAGTSPSGGDTQYF	TGTGCCAGCAGAGCCGGGACTAGCCCCTCCGGGGGAGATACGCAGTATTTT
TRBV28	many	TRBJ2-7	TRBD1	CASRLDRVSYEQYF	TGTGCCAGCAGACTTGACAGGGTCTCCTACGAGCAGTACTTC